This TCR beta chain was sequenced during a study of identical twins. The study's findings and limits: The study drew conclusions from cross-sectional statistical analysis, not from following the same donors. There was more out-of-frame TCR alpha sharing in monozygotic twins than models estimated.

Unique molecular identifiers were present on the cDNA, and a universal primer site came from template switching. One entry per CDR3 protein, called by TCRdb with MiXCR from the 5' RACE reads. The table has roughly 690,000 distinct CDR3 sequences, approximately 6% seen once. In germline, CDR1 is MGHRA, CDR2 YSYEKL. The CDR3 extends over 16 amino acids. V trimming: 0 bases; J trimming: 3 bases; junction bases outside the gene matches: 5. This clonotype came up many times. Its matching antigen is unknown. This chain uses TRBV4-1 with TRBJ2-3; 8 bases fit TRBD1. The receptor comes from a man aged 18 to 30 in good health. Sequencing was done on a sample of naive T cells sorted from blood. The CDR3 here is CASSQEATGATDTQYF. CDR3 sequence (DNA): TGCGCCAGCAGCCAAGAAGCGACAGGGGCAACAGATACGCAGTATTTT.